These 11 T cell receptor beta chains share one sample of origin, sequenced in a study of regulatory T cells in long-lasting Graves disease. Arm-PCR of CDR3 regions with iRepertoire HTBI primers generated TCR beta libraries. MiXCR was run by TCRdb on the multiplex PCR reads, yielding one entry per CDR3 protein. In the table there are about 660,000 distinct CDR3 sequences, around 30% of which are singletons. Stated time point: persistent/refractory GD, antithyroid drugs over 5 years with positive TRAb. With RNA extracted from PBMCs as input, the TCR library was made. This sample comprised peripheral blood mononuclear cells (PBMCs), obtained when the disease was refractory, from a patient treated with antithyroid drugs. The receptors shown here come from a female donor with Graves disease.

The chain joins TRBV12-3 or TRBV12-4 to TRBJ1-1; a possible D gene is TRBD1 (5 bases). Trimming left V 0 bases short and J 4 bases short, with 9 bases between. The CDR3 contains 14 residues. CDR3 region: CASSLAGDITEAFF. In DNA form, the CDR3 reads TGTGCCAGCAGTTTAGCGGGGGATATCACTGAAGCTTTCTTT.

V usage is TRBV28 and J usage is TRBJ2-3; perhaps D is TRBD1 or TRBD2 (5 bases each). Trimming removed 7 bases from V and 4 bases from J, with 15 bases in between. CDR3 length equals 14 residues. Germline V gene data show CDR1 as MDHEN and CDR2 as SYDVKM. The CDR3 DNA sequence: TGTGCCAGCATTTCCGGGACCTTTCCAGATACGCAGTATTTT. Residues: CASISGTFPDTQYF. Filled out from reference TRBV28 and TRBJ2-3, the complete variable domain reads DVKVTQSSRYLVKRTGEKVFLECVQDMDHENMFWYRQDPGLGLRLIYFSYDVKMKEKGDIPEGYSVSREKKERFSLILESASTNQTSMYLCASISGTFPDTQYFGPGTRLTVL.

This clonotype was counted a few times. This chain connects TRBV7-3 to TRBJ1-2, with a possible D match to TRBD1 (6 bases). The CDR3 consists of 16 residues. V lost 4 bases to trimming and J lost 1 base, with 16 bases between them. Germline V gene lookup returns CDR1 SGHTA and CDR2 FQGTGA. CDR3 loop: CASSSTRGGSNYGYTF. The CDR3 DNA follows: TGTGCCAGCAGCTCCACCCGGGGGGGCAGTAACTATGGCTACACCTTC.

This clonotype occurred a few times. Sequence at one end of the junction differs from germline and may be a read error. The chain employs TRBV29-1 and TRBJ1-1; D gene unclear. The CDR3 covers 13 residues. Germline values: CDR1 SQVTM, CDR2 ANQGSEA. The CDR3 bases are TGCAGCGTTGAACTGGCGGCGAACGCTGAAGCTTTCTTT. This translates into CSVELAANAEAFF.

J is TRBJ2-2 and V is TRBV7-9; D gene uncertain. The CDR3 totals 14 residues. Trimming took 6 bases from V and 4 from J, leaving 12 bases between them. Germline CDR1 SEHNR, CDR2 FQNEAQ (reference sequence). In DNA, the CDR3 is TGTGCCAGCAGTTATGTGGCTCGCACCGGGGAGCTGTTTTTT. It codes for CASSYVARTGELFF.

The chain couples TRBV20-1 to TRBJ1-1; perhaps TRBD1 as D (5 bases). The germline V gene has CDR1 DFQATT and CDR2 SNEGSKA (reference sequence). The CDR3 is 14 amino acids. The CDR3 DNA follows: TGCAGGGGGGGGGGAGAGGGAGATGGGACTGAAGCTTTCTTT. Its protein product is CRGGGEGDGTEAFF.

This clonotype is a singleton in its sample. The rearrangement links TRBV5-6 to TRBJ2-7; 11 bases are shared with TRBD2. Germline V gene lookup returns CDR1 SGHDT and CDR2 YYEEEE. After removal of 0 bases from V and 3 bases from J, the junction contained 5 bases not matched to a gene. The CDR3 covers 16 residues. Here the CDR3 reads CASSLDASGRLYEQYF. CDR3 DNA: TGTGCCAGCAGCTTGGATGCTAGCGGGAGGCTCTACGAGCAGTACTTC.

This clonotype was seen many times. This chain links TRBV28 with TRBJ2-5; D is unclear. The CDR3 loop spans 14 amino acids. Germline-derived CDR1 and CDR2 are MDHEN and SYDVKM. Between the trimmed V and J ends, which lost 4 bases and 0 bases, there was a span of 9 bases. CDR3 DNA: TGTGCCAGCAGTTACCCCACCAACCAAGAGACCCAGTACTTC. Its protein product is CASSYPTNQETQYF.

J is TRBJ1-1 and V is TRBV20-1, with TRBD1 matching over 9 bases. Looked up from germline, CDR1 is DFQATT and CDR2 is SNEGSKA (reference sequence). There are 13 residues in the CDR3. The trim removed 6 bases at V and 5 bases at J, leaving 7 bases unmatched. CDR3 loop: CSARGTGRTEAFF. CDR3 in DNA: TGCAGTGCCCGCGGGACAGGGCGGACTGAAGCTTTCTTT.

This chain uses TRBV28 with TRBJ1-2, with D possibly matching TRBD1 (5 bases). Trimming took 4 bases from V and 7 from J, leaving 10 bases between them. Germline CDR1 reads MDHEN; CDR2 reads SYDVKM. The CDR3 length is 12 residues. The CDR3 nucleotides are TGTGCCAGCAGTTCAGTGAGGGGTGGCTACACCTTC. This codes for CASSSVRGGYTF.

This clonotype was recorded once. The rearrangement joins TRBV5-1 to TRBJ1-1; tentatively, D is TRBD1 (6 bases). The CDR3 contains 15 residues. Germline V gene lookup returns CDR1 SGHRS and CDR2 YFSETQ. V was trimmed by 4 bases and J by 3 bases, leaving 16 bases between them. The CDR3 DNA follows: TGCGCCAGCAGCGCCTTTGGGGACACACACACTGAAGCTTTCTTT. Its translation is CASSAFGDTHTEAFF.